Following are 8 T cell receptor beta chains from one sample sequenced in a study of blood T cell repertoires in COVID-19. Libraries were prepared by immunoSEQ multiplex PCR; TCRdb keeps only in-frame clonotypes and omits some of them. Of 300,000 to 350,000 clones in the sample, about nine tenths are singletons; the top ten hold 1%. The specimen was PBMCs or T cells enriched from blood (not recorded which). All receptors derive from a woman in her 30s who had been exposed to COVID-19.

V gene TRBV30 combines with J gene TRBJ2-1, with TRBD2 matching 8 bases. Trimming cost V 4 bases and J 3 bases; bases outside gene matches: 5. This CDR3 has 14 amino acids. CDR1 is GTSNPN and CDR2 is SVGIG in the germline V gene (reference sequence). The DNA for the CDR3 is TGTGCCTGGATGGGGCGGGAGGACTACAATGAGCAGTTCTTC. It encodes CAWMGREDYNEQFF.

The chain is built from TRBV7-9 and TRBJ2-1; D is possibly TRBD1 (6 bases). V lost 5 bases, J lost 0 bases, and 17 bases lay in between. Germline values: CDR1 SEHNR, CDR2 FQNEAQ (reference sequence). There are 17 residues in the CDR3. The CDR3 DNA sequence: TGTGCCAGCAGCCGTTTCGTAGGACAGAGCTCCTACAATGAGCAGTTCTTC. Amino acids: CASSRFVGQSSYNEQFF.

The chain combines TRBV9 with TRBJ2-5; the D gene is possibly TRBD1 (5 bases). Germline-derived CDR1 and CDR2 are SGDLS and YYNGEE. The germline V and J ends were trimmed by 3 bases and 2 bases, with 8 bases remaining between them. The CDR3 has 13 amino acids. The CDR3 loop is CASSGQRQETQYF. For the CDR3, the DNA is TGTGCCAGCAGCGGACAGAGACAAGAGACCCAGTACTTC.

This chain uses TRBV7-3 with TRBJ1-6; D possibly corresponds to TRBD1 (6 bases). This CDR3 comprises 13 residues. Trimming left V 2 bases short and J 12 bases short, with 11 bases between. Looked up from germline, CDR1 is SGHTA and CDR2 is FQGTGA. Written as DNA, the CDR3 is TGTGCCAGCAGCTTATGGGGGCGACGACCCCTCCACTTT. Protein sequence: CASSLWGRRPLHF.

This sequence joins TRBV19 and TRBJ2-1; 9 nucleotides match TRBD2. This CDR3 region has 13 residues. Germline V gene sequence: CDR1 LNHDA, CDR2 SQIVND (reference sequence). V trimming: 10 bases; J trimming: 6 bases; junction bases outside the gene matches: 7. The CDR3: CAKDGTSLNEQFF. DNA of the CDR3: TGTGCCAAAGACGGGACTAGCCTCAATGAGCAGTTCTTC.

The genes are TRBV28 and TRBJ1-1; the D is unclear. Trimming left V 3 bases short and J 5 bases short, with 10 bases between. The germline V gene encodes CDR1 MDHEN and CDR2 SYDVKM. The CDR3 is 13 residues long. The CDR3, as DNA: TGTGCCAGCAGTTTTCCTCGGGATACTGAAGCTTTCTTT. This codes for CASSFPRDTEAFF.

CDR3 sequence reads: CASSLAVGSSGSEETQYF. Here the CDR3 DNA reads TGCGCCAGCAGCTTGGCCGTAGGATCTAGCGGGAGCGAAGAGACCCAGTACTTC. V gene TRBV5-1 combines with J gene TRBJ2-5; TRBD2 matches at 10 bases. The V gene's germline CDR1 is SGHRS and CDR2 YFSETQ. The CDR3 extends over 18 amino acids. Trimming at V came to 0 bases and at J to 3 bases, leaving 11 bases not matched to a gene.

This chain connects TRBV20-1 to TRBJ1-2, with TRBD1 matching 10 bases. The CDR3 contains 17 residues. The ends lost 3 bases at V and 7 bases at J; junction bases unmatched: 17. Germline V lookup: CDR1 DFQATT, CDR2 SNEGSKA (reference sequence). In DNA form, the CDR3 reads TGCAGTGCTAGTGATGGGCTAAGACAGGGGGCGTCCGGTGGCTACACCTTC. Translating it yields CSASDGLRQGASGGYTF.